The clone carrying this T cell receptor beta chain came up a few times. Its antigen is not known. Making the TCR beta libraries involved quantitative 5'-RACE with molecular barcodes. TCRdb passed the 5' RACE reads through MiXCR, listing each CDR3 protein once. Of fewer than 750,000 distinct CDR3 sequences in the sample, over 15% were seen once. This sample was included in a study of CD8 T cells in ankylosing spondylitis. Losses at the gene ends were 3 bases for V and 7 bases for J; bases not matched to a gene: 6. This CDR3 is 14 amino acids long. Germline V gene sequence: CDR1 MGHRA, CDR2 YSYEKL. General study results and limits: Characteristic, it appeared, of ankylosing spondylitis blood was a TCR beta motif of eight highly homologous variants. Disease-linked clones reportedly showed significant enrichment in matched ankylosing spondylitis synovial fluid. CD8+ by phenotype, disease-linked clones were relatively rare in peripheral blood. Prior work had noted some motif variants in reactive arthritis blood and synovial fluid.

The chain links TRBV4-1 to TRBJ1-2, with 9 nucleotides matching TRBD1. Sequences were obtained from blood, either unsorted or a sorted T cell fraction (not recorded which). The sequence derives from a male donor with ankylosing spondylitis. Written as DNA, the CDR3 is TGCGCCAGCAGCCATGACCCGACAGGGGGTGGCTACACCTTC. Translation gives CASSHDPTGGGYTF.